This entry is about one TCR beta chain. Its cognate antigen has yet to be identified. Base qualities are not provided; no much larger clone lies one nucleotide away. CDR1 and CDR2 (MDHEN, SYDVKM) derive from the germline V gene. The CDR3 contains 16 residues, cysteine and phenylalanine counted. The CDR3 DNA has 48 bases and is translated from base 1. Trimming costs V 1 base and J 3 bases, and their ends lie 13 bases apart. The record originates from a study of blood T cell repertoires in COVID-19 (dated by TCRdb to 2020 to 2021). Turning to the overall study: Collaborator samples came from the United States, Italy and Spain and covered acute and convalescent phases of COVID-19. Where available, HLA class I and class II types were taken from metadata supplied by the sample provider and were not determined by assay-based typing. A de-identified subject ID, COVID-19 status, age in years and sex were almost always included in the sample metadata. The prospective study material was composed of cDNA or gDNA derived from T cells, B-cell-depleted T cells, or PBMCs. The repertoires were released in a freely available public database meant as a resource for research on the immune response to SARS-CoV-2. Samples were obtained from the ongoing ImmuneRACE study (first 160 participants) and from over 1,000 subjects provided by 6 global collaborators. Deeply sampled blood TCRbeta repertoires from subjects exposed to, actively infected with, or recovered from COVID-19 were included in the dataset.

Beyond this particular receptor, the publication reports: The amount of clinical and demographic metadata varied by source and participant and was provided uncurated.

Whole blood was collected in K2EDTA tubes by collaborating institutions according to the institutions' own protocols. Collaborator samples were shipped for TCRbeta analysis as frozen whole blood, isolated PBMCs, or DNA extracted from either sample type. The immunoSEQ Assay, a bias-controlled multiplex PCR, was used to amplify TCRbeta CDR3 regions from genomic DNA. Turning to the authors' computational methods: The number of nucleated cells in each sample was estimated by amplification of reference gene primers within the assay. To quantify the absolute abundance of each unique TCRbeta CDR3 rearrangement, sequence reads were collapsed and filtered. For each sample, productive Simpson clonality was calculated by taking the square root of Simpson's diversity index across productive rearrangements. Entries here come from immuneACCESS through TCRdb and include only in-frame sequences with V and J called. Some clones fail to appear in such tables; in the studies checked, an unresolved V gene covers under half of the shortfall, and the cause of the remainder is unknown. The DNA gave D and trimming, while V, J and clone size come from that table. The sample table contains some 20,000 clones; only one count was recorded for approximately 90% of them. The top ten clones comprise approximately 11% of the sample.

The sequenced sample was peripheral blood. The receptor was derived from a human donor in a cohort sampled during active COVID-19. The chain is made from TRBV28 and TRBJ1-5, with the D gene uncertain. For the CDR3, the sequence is CASSLLLLGYNQPQHF. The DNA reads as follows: TGTGCCAGCAGTTTATTGTTGCTGGGCTACAATCAGCCCCAGCATTTT.